Below, 20 T cell receptor beta chains from the same sample are listed, as sequenced in a study of STAT5B mutations in CD4+ large granular lymphocyte leukemia (dated by TCRdb to between 2022 and 2023). Libraries were constructed by the immunoSEQ multiplex PCR assay. TCRdb limited this immuneACCESS table to in-frame rearrangements with V and J called. A share of clones is missing; checked studies link under half to unresolved V genes, and the rest is unexplained. This sample lists about 35,000 clones; 65% to 70% were detected once. Clones ranked in the top ten supply around 2% of the sample. The sample was CD4+ T cells from blood buffy coats. These receptors all stem from a human donor in good health.

This chain joins TRBV18 and TRBJ1-1, with 9 bases aligning to TRBD1. CDR1 is KGHSH and CDR2 is LQKENI in the germline V gene. The CDR3 length is 15 residues. Losses at the gene ends were 3 bases for V and 3 bases for J; bases not matched to a gene: 5. The CDR3 region is CASSPRTGADTEAFF. The CDR3 region has the DNA TGTGCCAGCTCACCTAGGACAGGGGCCGACACTGAAGCTTTCTTT.

This clone is categorized as medium-sized (0.01 to 0.1%). The chain combines TRBV28 with TRBJ1-2; unclear D gene. Germline CDR1 and CDR2: MDHEN and SYDVKM. The CDR3 loop spans 11 amino acids. V was trimmed by 7 bases and J by 0 bases, leaving 3 bases between them. CDR3 nucleotide sequence: TGTGCCAGCACAGCTAACTATGGCTACACCTTC. Residues: CASTANYGYTF.

V is TRBV10-3 and J is TRBJ1-1; a possible D gene is TRBD1 (6 bases). V was cut by 3 bases and J by 7 bases, with 18 bases left in between. The CDR3 spans 15 residues. Germline CDR1 is ENHRY and CDR2 is SYGVKD. CDR3 residues: CAISERGGGPNEAFF. The CDR3 nucleotides are TGTGCCATCAGTGAAAGGGGAGGGGGGCCGAATGAAGCTTTCTTT.

This chain joins TRBV7-9 and TRBJ1-1; tentative D call: TRBD1 (6 bases). Trimming shortened V by 6 bases and J by 0 bases, and 11 bases separated the two germline ends. This CDR3 spans 14 amino acids. Germline lookup yields CDR1 SEHNR and CDR2 FQNEAQ (reference sequence). In DNA form, the CDR3 reads TGTGCCAGCAGTCCAGACAGGCTGAACACTGAAGCTTTCTTT. Protein product: CASSPDRLNTEAFF.

The gene calls are TRBV5-5 and TRBJ1-2; tentatively, D is TRBD1 (6 bases). Trimming took off 5 bases at V and 6 bases at J, with 20 bases between the two ends. The germline V gene has CDR1 SGHKS and CDR2 YYEKEE (reference sequence). This CDR3 is 15 amino acids long. The CDR3 coding sequence is TGTGCCAGCAGTCAGAGGGCCAACCCAGGGGATGGCTACACCTTC. Amino acids: CASSQRANPGDGYTF.

The chain has TRBV19 and TRBJ1-1; TRBD1 agrees at 8 bases. The ends lost 6 bases at V and 4 bases at J; junction bases unmatched: 16. Germline assignment: CDR1 LNHDA and CDR2 SQIVND (reference sequence). The CDR3 sequence is 17 residues long. The CDR3 bases are TGTGCCAGTAGAGAGCAAACAGGGGGGGGAAAATTCACTGAAGCTTTCTTT. This codes for CASREQTGGGKFTEAFF. The complete variable domain, with remaining parts taken from reference TRBV19 and TRBJ1-1, reads DGGITQSPKYLFRKEGQNVTLSCEQNLNHDAMYWYRQDPGQGLRLIYYSQIVNDFQKGDIAEGYSVSREKKESFPLTVTSAQKNPTAFYLCASREQTGGGKFTEAFFGQGTRLTVV.

The chain combines TRBV12-5 with TRBJ2-7; a weak D match, TRBD2 (7 bases). Germline-derived CDR1 and CDR2 are LGHNT and FRNRAP. V was shortened by 4 bases and J by 2 bases, with 15 bases between the two germline ends. The CDR3 has 15 amino acids. In DNA form, the CDR3 reads TGTGCTAGTGGTTCCCCACGCGGGGGCGCCTACGAGCAGTACTTC. This codes for CASGSPRGGAYEQYF.

The chain combines TRBV27 with TRBJ1-1, with TRBD1 as a possible D gene (6 bases). The germline V gene encodes CDR1 MNHEY and CDR2 SMNVEV (reference sequence). Trimming pared 5 bases from V and 1 base from J, leaving 14 bases between. The CDR3 loop spans 15 amino acids. The CDR3 DNA reads TGTGCCAGCAGTCGACTACAGGGTTCGAACACTGAAGCTTTCTTT. It codes for CASSRLQGSNTEAFF.

This chain links TRBV10-3 with TRBJ2-3; D is uncertain. The CDR3 is made up of 15 amino acids. Germline V lookup: CDR1 ENHRY, CDR2 SYGVKD. Trimming stripped 2 bases from V and 6 bases from J, with 15 bases between. The CDR3 DNA is TGTGCCATCAGTGAGCCGAAATCTCTAGGGGATACGCAGTATTTT. This sequence encodes CAISEPKSLGDTQYF.

This clone was observed a few times. At one of its ends the junction is not consistent with the germline gene, which may arise from a read error. V and J are TRBV2 and TRBJ2-4; D may be TRBD2 (7 bases). The germline V gene has CDR1 SNHLY and CDR2 FYNNEI. The CDR3 contains 15 residues. Written as DNA, the CDR3 is TGTGCCAGCAGCGGGCGGGGGCCGACCAAGAACATTCAGTACTTC. It is translated as CASSGRGPTKNIQYF.

The J gene is TRBJ1-3, the V gene TRBV19; possible D gene TRBD1, 5 bases. The CDR3 covers 14 residues. Germline CDR1 reads LNHDA; CDR2 reads SQIVND (reference sequence). Trimming cost V 7 bases and J 0 bases, with 10 bases left between them. The DNA of the CDR3 is TGTGCCAGTAAACCACAGGTCTCTGGAAACACCATATATTTT. It yields the protein CASKPQVSGNTIYF.

In this sample, this clone turned up a few times. The chain combines TRBV7-9 with TRBJ2-6, with D tentatively TRBD1 (5 bases). The CDR3 loop spans 14 amino acids. From germline, CDR1 is SEHNR and CDR2 FQNEAQ (reference sequence). The germline V and J ends were trimmed by 7 bases and 4 bases, with 11 bases remaining between them. This CDR3 reads CASTLGLGANVLTF. CDR3 DNA: TGTGCCAGCACCTTGGGGCTCGGGGCCAACGTCCTGACTTTC.

The chain couples TRBV27 to TRBJ1-2; unclear D gene. From germline, CDR1 is MNHEY and CDR2 SMNVEV (reference sequence). This CDR3 comprises 12 residues. Trimming took off 6 bases at V and 7 bases at J, with 12 bases between the two ends. CDR3 nucleotides: TGTGCCAGCAGCCCCGGGCGCGGTGGCTACACCTTC. Translating it yields CASSPGRGGYTF.

This clone was seen only a few times. V is TRBV29-1 and J is TRBJ1-2; TRBD1 is a possible D gene (5 bases). The germline gives CDR1 SQVTM, CDR2 ANQGSEA. The CDR3 sequence is 12 residues long. With 0 bases removed from V and 14 bases from J, the gap between germline ends came to 16 bases. CDR3 protein: CSVEELGRHSTF. CDR3 sequence (DNA): TGCAGCGTTGAAGAGCTGGGACGGCACTCTACCTTC.

The chain combines TRBV5-1 with TRBJ1-1; perhaps TRBD1 as D (6 bases). Germline CDR1 reads SGHRS; CDR2 reads YFSETQ. Trimming took off 2 bases at V and 3 bases at J, with 11 bases between the two ends. This CDR3 comprises 14 residues. CDR3 protein: CASSFGGPDTEAFF. The CDR3 region has the DNA TGCGCCAGCAGCTTTGGGGGGCCAGACACTGAAGCTTTCTTT.

The V and J genes are TRBV10-2 and TRBJ1-2, with 9 nucleotides matching TRBD1. Germline CDR1 reads WSHSY; CDR2 reads SAAADI. Trimming cost V 4 bases and J 1 base; bases outside gene matches: 7. The CDR3 consists of 16 residues. In nucleotides, the CDR3 is TGCGCCAGCAGTGGGGTATCGACAGGGGGTAACTATGGCTACACCTTC. Translating it yields CASSGVSTGGNYGYTF.

V is TRBV5-1 and J is TRBJ1-4, with D perhaps matching TRBD1 (5 bases). The germline gives CDR1 SGHRS, CDR2 YFSETQ. The CDR3 extends over 14 amino acids. V was shortened by 0 bases and J by 3 bases, with 6 bases between the two germline ends. CDR3 nucleotide sequence: TGCGCCAGCAGCTTGGTAGGGGCTAATGAAAAACTGTTTTTT. It translates to CASSLVGANEKLFF.

This chain links TRBV5-4 with TRBJ2-7; D might be TRBD1 or TRBD2, each matching 5 bases. Germline V gene data show CDR1 as SGHNT and CDR2 as YYREEE (reference sequence). The CDR3 is 15 amino acids. V was trimmed by 4 bases and J by 1 base, leaving 15 bases between them. CDR3 loop: CASSTLGTGSYEQYF. The CDR3, as DNA: TGTGCCAGCAGCACCCTAGGGACGGGATCCTACGAGCAGTACTTC.

The rearrangement links TRBV4-1 to TRBJ2-7; a possible D gene is TRBD2 (6 bases). This CDR3 region has 12 residues. Deletions cut 3 bases from V and 6 bases from J, with 9 bases between. Germline CDR1 reads MGHRA; CDR2 reads YSYEKL. The CDR3: CASSQHGGEQYF. The CDR3 coding sequence is TGCGCCAGCAGCCAGCACGGGGGCGAGCAGTACTTC.

The chain uses TRBV5-1 and TRBJ1-1; no clear D gene. The CDR3 has 13 residues. Between the trimmed V and J ends, which lost 0 bases and 5 bases, there was a span of 8 bases. Germline CDR1 is SGHRS and CDR2 is YFSETQ. This CDR3 is CASSLVSETEAFF. DNA of the CDR3: TGCGCCAGCAGCTTGGTTAGTGAGACTGAAGCTTTCTTT. Drawing the rest from reference TRBV5-1 and TRBJ1-1, the complete variable domain is KAGVTQTPRYLIKTRGQQVTLSCSPISGHRSVSWYQQTPGQGLQFLFEYFSETQRNKGNFPGRFSGRQFSNSRSEMNVSTLELGDSALYLCASSLVSETEAFFGQGTRLTVV.